These 18 T cell receptor beta chains were all obtained from the same sample, sequenced in a study of CD8 T cells in ankylosing spondylitis. Findings and caveats of the study: Roughly eight highly homologous variants formed a TCR beta motif that appeared characteristic of ankylosing spondylitis blood.

Their antigens are not known. TCRdb independently ran MiXCR on the 5' RACE reads; one entry per CDR3 protein. The table lists about 460,000 distinct CDR3 sequences, roughly 5.2% of them singletons. The sequenced sample consisted of blood, either unsorted or a sorted T cell fraction (not recorded which). These receptors all stem from a male donor with ankylosing spondylitis.

This clonotype was observed many times. The V call is TRBV5-1, the J call TRBJ2-7; D is perhaps TRBD1 (5 bases). This CDR3 has 12 residues. Germline loops: CDR1 SGHRS, CDR2 YFSETQ. Trimming removed 5 bases at V and 3 bases at J, with 9 bases between. The chain's CDR3 is CASRKGHYEQYF. DNA for the CDR3: TGCGCCAGCAGGAAAGGACACTACGAGCAGTACTTC.

Concerning this clonotype: One end of the junction fails to match germline, which may point to a read error. The chain carries TRBV20-1 and TRBJ1-4; weak D call: TRBD1 (6 bases). Germline assignment: CDR1 DFQATT and CDR2 SNEGSKA (reference sequence). The CDR3 spans 13 residues. CDR3 residues: CTARRTATEKLFF. DNA for the CDR3: TGCACTGCTAGGAGGACAGCTACTGAAAAACTGTTTTTT.

The chain recombines TRBV5-1 with TRBJ1-6; 9 nucleotides align to TRBD1. With 0 bases clipped from V and 10 bases from J, the junction kept 5 bases outside the gene matches. Germline loops: CDR1 SGHRS, CDR2 YFSETQ. This CDR3 spans 15 amino acids. The CDR3 reads CASSLGDRDPSPLHF. The DNA of the CDR3 is TGCGCCAGCAGCTTGGGGGACAGGGATCCATCACCCCTCCACTTT.

At least ten counts were recorded for this clonotype. The chain joins TRBV29-1 to TRBJ2-5, with a possible D match to TRBD1 (6 bases). The CDR3 loop spans 12 amino acids. Germline assignment: CDR1 SQVTM and CDR2 ANQGSEA. V gave up 7 bases and J gave up 5 bases, with 14 bases separating them. CDR3 bases: TGCAGCGCCTGGGGGCCTGGGGAGACCCAGTACTTC. Translating it yields CSAWGPGETQYF.

This clonotype was seen many times. The V and J genes are TRBV5-5 and TRBJ1-5; D remains ambiguous. The CDR3 covers 15 residues. The V gene's germline CDR1 is SGHKS and CDR2 YYEKEE (reference sequence). V was clipped by 4 bases and J by 1 base, with 12 bases between them. CDR3 sequence reads: CASSTGPRSNQPQHF. In nucleotides, the CDR3 is TGTGCCAGCAGCACCGGACCTAGGAGCAATCAGCCCCAGCATTTT.

This clonotype has only a few counts. This CDR3 reads CASSLNAGGPETQYF. CDR3 sequence (DNA): TGTGCCAGCAGTTTAAATGCGGGAGGGCCGGAGACCCAGTACTTC. This chain joins TRBV12-3 or TRBV12-4 and TRBJ2-5; 9 positions match TRBD2. The V segment lost 2 bases and the J segment 5 bases; nucleotides outside the gene matches: 6. CDR3 length equals 15 residues.

This clonotype was recorded at least ten times. The chain carries TRBV20-1 and TRBJ1-2; D unclear. V shed 5 bases and J shed 0 bases, with 19 bases lying between them. The germline V gene has CDR1 DFQATT and CDR2 SNEGSKA (reference sequence). The CDR3 length is 16 residues. The CDR3, as DNA: TGCAGTGCTTCCCGTGGGATGAATCTAGCTAACTATGGCTACACCTTC. It encodes CSASRGMNLANYGYTF.

In regard to this clonotype: At one end the junction does not follow the germline gene, possibly because of a read error. The rearrangement links TRBV20-1 to TRBJ2-2; 13 bases are a match to TRBD2. This CDR3 has 16 amino acids. Germline CDR1 and CDR2: DFQATT and SNEGSKA (reference sequence). The CDR3 sequence is CNAMRTSGGNTGELFF. The CDR3 DNA is TGCAATGCTATGCGGACTAGCGGGGGTAACACCGGGGAGCTGTTTTTT.

Only a few counts were recorded for this clonotype. The chain couples TRBV4-2 to TRBJ2-7; the match to TRBD2 covers 11 bases. The CDR3 extends over 15 amino acids. CDR1 LGHNA and CDR2 YNFKEQ come from the germline V gene. The J segment lost 1 base and the V segment lost 4 bases, leaving 3 bases of the junction unmatched. CDR3 loop: CASSLSGRGSYEQYF. Here the CDR3 DNA reads TGTGCCAGCAGCCTTAGCGGGAGGGGGTCCTACGAGCAGTACTTC.

This clonotype was picked up many times. Written as DNA, the CDR3 is TGCAGCGGCGGATATCCCTCTAGCACAGATACGCAGTATTTT. Translating gives CSGGYPSSTDTQYF. The rearrangement links TRBV29-1 to TRBJ2-3; D is ambiguous. V was clipped by 7 bases and J by 0 bases, with 14 bases between them. The CDR3 length is 14 residues. The V gene's germline CDR1 is SQVTM and CDR2 ANQGSEA.

This clonotype was detected ten times or more. The chain links TRBV7-2 to TRBJ2-7; a weak D match, TRBD1 (6 bases). The V gene lost 7 bases and the J gene lost 3 bases, with 16 bases spanning the gap. The CDR3 is 14 amino acids. Germline CDR1 and CDR2: SGHTA and FQGNSA. The CDR3 DNA sequence: TGTGCCAGCACCTCGGACAGCCTCATCTACGAGCAGTACTTC. Encoded protein: CASTSDSLIYEQYF. Full variable domain (missing parts from reference TRBV7-2 and TRBJ2-7): GAGVSQSPSNKVTEKGKDVELRCDPISGHTALYWYRQSLGQGLEFLIYFQGNSAPDKSGLPSDRFSAERTGGSVSTLTIQRTQQEDSAVYLCASTSDSLIYEQYFGPGTRLTVT.

This clonotype was found many times. The chain joins TRBV20-1 to TRBJ2-7; D is unclear. Germline CDR1 and CDR2: DFQATT and SNEGSKA (reference sequence). The V gene lost 0 bases and the J gene lost 7 bases, with 7 bases spanning the gap. The CDR3 is 11 residues long. CDR3: CSARDLGEQYF. The DNA for the CDR3 is TGCAGTGCTAGAGATCTTGGGGAGCAGTACTTC.

The sample holds a few counts of this clonotype. The CDR3 sequence is CASRGGGADTGELFF. In nucleotides, the CDR3 is TGTGCCAGCCGTGGGGGGGGCGCCGACACCGGGGAGCTGTTTTTT. The chain is built from TRBV28 and TRBJ2-2; D possibly corresponds to TRBD2 (7 bases). The CDR3 consists of 15 residues. Deletions cut 8 bases from V and 3 bases from J, with 16 bases between. The germline gives CDR1 MDHEN, CDR2 SYDVKM.

This clonotype was counted at least ten times. The chain uses TRBV20-1 and TRBJ2-5; D possibly corresponds to TRBD2 (6 bases). The CDR3 runs 13 residues. Germline CDR1 and CDR2: DFQATT and SNEGSKA (reference sequence). Between the trimmed V and J ends, which lost 5 bases and 3 bases, there was a span of 13 bases. The CDR3 region has the DNA TGCAGTGCTCCTCCCGGGGGTAAAGAGACCCAGTACTTC. This encodes CSAPPGGKETQYF.

In its sample, this clonotype was seen many times. The J gene is TRBJ2-1, the V gene TRBV10-3; TRBD2 is a possible D gene (5 bases). The CDR3 runs to 14 residues. Trimming left V 7 bases short and J 7 bases short, with 17 bases between. Germline loops: CDR1 ENHRY, CDR2 SYGVKD. Written as DNA, the CDR3 is TGTGCCATCACCCACGGGAAGTCTCGGAATGAGCAGTTCTTC. Its protein product is CAITHGKSRNEQFF.

This clonotype was counted at least ten times. The CDR3 DNA sequence: TGTGCCAGCAGTTACGGGAGACAGGGCTACGAGCAGTACTTC. Encoded protein: CASSYGRQGYEQYF. V is TRBV6-5 and J is TRBJ2-7, with 7 bases fitting TRBD1. The V segment lost 2 bases and the J segment 3 bases; nucleotides outside the gene matches: 4. The V gene's germline CDR1 is MNHEY and CDR2 SVGAGI. The CDR3 spans 14 residues.

This clonotype was seen ten or more times. CDR3 coding DNA: TGTGCCATCAGTGAGTCGTGGGGGCAGGAACCCTCTGGGGCCAACGTCCTGACTTTC. It specifies CAISESWGQEPSGANVLTF. The genes are TRBV10-3 and TRBJ2-6, with D maybe TRBD1 (6 bases). Germline V gives CDR1 ENHRY, CDR2 SYGVKD. The CDR3 contains 19 residues. V was pared by 0 bases and J by 0 bases, with 15 bases between.

This clonotype has a count of ten or more. The V gene is TRBV12-3 or TRBV12-4, the J gene TRBJ1-2, with 7 bases identical to TRBD1. The trim removed 7 bases at V and 3 bases at J, leaving 11 bases unmatched. This CDR3 is built from 15 residues. The CDR3 loop reads CASIRGLGEHYGYTF. The CDR3 coding sequence is TGTGCCAGCATTAGGGGGCTAGGGGAGCACTATGGCTACACCTTC.